This passage covers 14 T cell receptor beta chains from one sample sequenced in a study of cytomegalovirus exposure and HLA in healthy donors. A multiplex PCR was run with 60 Vbeta primers and 13 Jbeta primers. Profiled with immunoSEQ multiplex PCR; TCRdb holds only in-frame clones, not every one. In the table there are 100,000 to 150,000 clones, 65% to 80% of which are singletons. Sequenced material: PBMCs. These receptors originate from a man aged 55 to 70 in good health and CMV-seropositive.

The gene calls are TRBV5-1 and TRBJ2-1; the D gene is possibly TRBD2 (6 bases). Germline assignment: CDR1 SGHRS and CDR2 YFSETQ. The CDR3 covers 14 residues. V shed 1 base and J shed 7 bases, with 12 bases lying between them. CDR3 in amino acids: CASSLQPGENEQFF. In DNA, the CDR3 is TGCGCCAGCAGCTTGCAGCCGGGGGAGAATGAGCAGTTCTTC.

The gene calls are TRBV5-1 and TRBJ2-7, with 8 bases aligning to TRBD1. The CDR3 extends over 15 amino acids. CDR1 is SGHRS and CDR2 is YFSETQ in the germline V gene. V was pared by 0 bases and J by 6 bases, with 8 bases of the junction left unmatched. The CDR3 sequence: CASSLAGQVVGEQYF. Written as DNA, the CDR3 is TGCGCCAGCAGCTTGGCGGGACAGGTAGTCGGCGAGCAGTACTTC.

V is TRBV28 and J is TRBJ1-1, with 7 bases fitting TRBD1. Germline V CDR1 and CDR2: MDHEN, SYDVKM. The CDR3 has 15 residues. V lost 6 bases to trimming and J lost 4 bases; unmatched junction nucleotides: 11. In DNA form, the CDR3 reads TGTGCCAGCAGGCAACCGACAGGGTGGGGCACTGAAGCTTTCTTT. Translating gives CASRQPTGWGTEAFF.

The V gene is TRBV19, the J gene TRBJ2-3; TRBD2 is a possible D gene (6 bases). The CDR3 has 15 residues. V lost 7 bases and J lost 0, with 14 bases in between. Germline assignment: CDR1 LNHDA and CDR2 SQIVND (reference sequence). The CDR3 DNA reads TGTGCCAGTACTGCCCGCGGGGCTAGCACAGATACGCAGTATTTT. This encodes CASTARGASTDTQYF. Combining the CDR3 with reference TRBV19 and TRBJ2-3 gives the whole variable domain DGGITQSPKYLFRKEGQNVTLSCEQNLNHDAMYWYRQDPGQGLRLIYYSQIVNDFQKGDIAEGYSVSREKKESFPLTVTSAQKNPTAFYLCASTARGASTDTQYFGPGTRLTVL.

This clone has a single count. The V gene is TRBV6-1, the J gene TRBJ1-3, with no clear D. Germline V gene data show CDR1 as MNHNS and CDR2 as SASEGT. The length of the CDR3 is 15 residues. Trimming shortened V by 1 base and J by 2 bases, and 9 bases separated the two germline ends. CDR3 sequence reads: CASSEVHGAGNTIYF. CDR3 DNA: TGTGCCAGCAGTGAAGTTCACGGGGCTGGAAACACCATATATTTT.

The chain couples TRBV2 to TRBJ2-7; 7 bases map to TRBD1. Germline loops: CDR1 SNHLY, CDR2 FYNNEI. The V and J ends lost 3 bases and 4 bases, in that order; junction bases with no gene match: 3. This CDR3 region has 13 residues. Here the CDR3 DNA reads TGTGCCAGCAGTGACCCAGGGGGTTACGAGCAGTACTTC. Residues: CASSDPGGYEQYF.

The chain recombines TRBV5-1 with TRBJ2-3, with TRBD2 matching 13 bases. This CDR3 has 16 residues. After removal of 4 bases from V and 3 bases from J, the junction contained 5 bases not matched to a gene. Germline lookup yields CDR1 SGHRS and CDR2 YFSETQ. The CDR3 loop is CASSPGLAGATDTQYF. CDR3 DNA: TGCGCCAGCAGCCCAGGACTAGCGGGAGCGACAGATACGCAGTATTTT.

The V gene is TRBV7-2, the J gene TRBJ1-2; tentative D call: TRBD1 (6 bases). V was clipped by 0 bases and J by 6 bases, with 23 bases between them. This CDR3 comprises 18 residues. From germline, CDR1 is SGHTA and CDR2 FQGNSA. The CDR3 nucleotides read TGTGCCAGCAGCTTAGCGCGGGGGACATCCGCGTCTACGAATGGCTACACCTTC. It specifies CASSLARGTSASTNGYTF.

This chain joins TRBV5-4 and TRBJ2-6; D possibly corresponds to TRBD1 (6 bases). V gave up 0 bases and J gave up 8 bases, with 9 bases separating them. The CDR3 extends over 14 amino acids. CDR1 is SGHNT and CDR2 is YYREEE in the germline V gene (reference sequence). This chain's CDR3 is CASSLGTGSNVLTF. The CDR3, as DNA: TGTGCCAGCAGCTTGGGAACAGGGTCCAACGTCCTGACTTTC.

The chain joins TRBV2 to TRBJ2-5, with TRBD2 identical over 7 bases. V trimming: 5 bases; J trimming: 5 bases; junction bases outside the gene matches: 5. Germline V lookup: CDR1 SNHLY, CDR2 FYNNEI. The CDR3 extends over 13 amino acids. CDR3 sequence reads: CASSREGAETQYF. CDR3 nucleotide sequence: TGTGCCAGCAGTAGGGAGGGCGCGGAGACCCAGTACTTC.

The chain couples TRBV30 to TRBJ1-2, with D perhaps TRBD1 (5 bases). V lost 3 bases and J lost 5, with 19 bases in between. Looked up from germline, CDR1 is GTSNPN and CDR2 is SVGIG (reference sequence). This CDR3 is 15 amino acids long. The CDR3 region is CAWRGLGPAWYGYTF. The CDR3 DNA is TGTGCCTGGAGAGGTCTGGGGCCCGCTTGGTATGGCTACACCTTC.

The V gene is TRBV5-1, the J gene TRBJ1-2, with 9 bases that match TRBD1. Unmatched junction bases numbered 5, after V lost 3 bases and J lost 2 bases. The CDR3 spans 15 residues. CDR1 and CDR2 (germline): SGHRS, YFSETQ. In DNA form, the CDR3 reads TGCGCCAGCAGCTACGGGACAGGGTCAAACTATGGCTACACCTTC. It specifies CASSYGTGSNYGYTF. Together with reference TRBV5-1 and TRBJ1-2, the CDR3 gives the full variable domain: KAGVTQTPRYLIKTRGQQVTLSCSPISGHRSVSWYQQTPGQGLQFLFEYFSETQRNKGNFPGRFSGRQFSNSRSEMNVSTLELGDSALYLCASSYGTGSNYGYTFGSGTRLTVV.

This chain links TRBV30 with TRBJ1-5, with 10 bases aligning to TRBD1. The length of the CDR3 is 14 residues. Trimming at V came to 2 bases and at J to 4 bases, leaving 2 bases not matched to a gene. Germline CDR1 is GTSNPN and CDR2 is SVGIG (reference sequence). DNA for the CDR3: TGTGCCTGGAGTCGGGACAGGGGAAATCAGCCCCAGCATTTT. It codes for CAWSRDRGNQPQHF. The full variable domain, in which reference TRBV30 and TRBJ1-5 provide the parts outside the CDR3, is SQTIHQWPATLVQPVGSPLSLECTVEGTSNPNLYWYRQAAGRGLQLLFYSVGIGQISSEVPQNLSASRPQDRQFILSSKKLLLSDSGFYLCAWSRDRGNQPQHFGDGTRLSIL.

This clone has a single count. The chain couples TRBV9 to TRBJ2-7; TRBD1 might be the D (5 bases). Trimming took off 4 bases at V and 0 bases at J, with 11 bases between the two ends. Germline V gene sequence: CDR1 SGDLS, CDR2 YYNGEE. The CDR3 runs to 14 residues. The CDR3 reads CASSPQDTSYEQYF. CDR3 coding DNA: TGTGCCAGCAGCCCCCAGGACACCTCCTACGAGCAGTACTTC.